These T cell receptor beta chains were read from a single sample in a study of shared clonotypes between healthy human individuals. The data were produced by immunoSEQ multiplex PCR, yet TCRdb's version contains in-frame clones alone and is incomplete. The table shows about 480,000 clones, with about 79% occurring only once. The material sequenced was PBMCs. The receptors come from a woman aged 40 to 50 in good health. Some clones in this sample may be carry-over from other donors' samples. Both conserved end residues are part of each CDR3. Each record gives: clone size, J gene, D gene, V gene, CDR3 DNA, CDR3 protein. D genes are given only for firm matches. The listing skips clone size in some rows; elsewhere it reads once, few, many or a size class.

abundance: NA
j_gene: TRBJ1-3
d_gene: NA
v_gene: TRBV7-9
CDR3nt: TGTGCCAGCAGCTTAACAGGGCTGGAGAGCACCATATATTTT
CDR3aa: CASSLTGLESTIYF

abundance: NA
j_gene: TRBJ1-4
d_gene: NA
v_gene: TRBV15
CDR3nt: TGTGCCACCAGCAGAGATGGGATCGGAAAACTGTTTTTT
CDR3aa: CATSRDGIGKLFF

abundance: NA
j_gene: TRBJ1-3
d_gene: TRBD1
v_gene: TRBV5-4
CDR3nt: TGTGCCAGCAGCCGCGGACAGGGAACTGGAAACACCATATATTTT
CDR3aa: CASSRGQGTGNTIYF

abundance: NA
j_gene: TRBJ1-5
d_gene: NA
v_gene: TRBV28
CDR3nt: TGTGCCAGCATATCTGGGGGCAATCAGCCCCAGCATTTT
CDR3aa: CASISGGNQPQHF

abundance: NA
j_gene: TRBJ2-1
d_gene: TRBD2
v_gene: TRBV28
CDR3nt: TGTGCCAGCGCCGACGGGGGGTCCTACAATGAGCAGTTCTTC
CDR3aa: CASADGGSYNEQFF

abundance: NA
j_gene: TRBJ1-5
d_gene: NA
v_gene: TRBV7-6
CDR3nt: TGTGCCAGCAGCTTCGCGGACGATCAGCCCCAGCATTTT
CDR3aa: CASSFADDQPQHF

abundance: NA
j_gene: TRBJ2-1
d_gene: NA
v_gene: TRBV5-1
CDR3nt: TGCGCCAGCAACAGGGATCTAAGTGGGGATGAGCAGTTCTTC
CDR3aa: CASNRDLSGDEQFF

abundance: NA
j_gene: TRBJ2-7
d_gene: TRBD1
v_gene: TRBV9
CDR3nt: TGTGCCAGCAGCGTAAGGGGGCGACAGCCAGACGAGCAGTACTTC
CDR3aa: CASSVRGRQPDEQYF

abundance: NA
j_gene: TRBJ1-6
d_gene: NA
v_gene: TRBV25-1
CDR3nt: TGTGCCAGCAGTGAAGCAGTAGGCTCCTCACCCCTCCACTTT
CDR3aa: CASSEAVGSSPLHF

abundance: NA
j_gene: TRBJ1-4
d_gene: NA
v_gene: TRBV20-1
CDR3nt: TGCAGTGGACACATGGGCGAAAAACTGTTTTTT
CDR3aa: CSGHMGEKLFF

abundance: NA
j_gene: TRBJ1-1
d_gene: NA
v_gene: TRBV10-3
CDR3nt: TGTGCCATCAGTGAGTCTGCCGCGGCGAACACTGAAGCTTTCTTT
CDR3aa: CAISESAAANTEAFF

abundance: NA
j_gene: TRBJ2-5
d_gene: NA
v_gene: TRBV7-9
CDR3nt: TGTGCCAGCAGCTTAAACGAGCGGGCGGACCAAGAGACCCAGTACTTC
CDR3aa: CASSLNERADQETQYF

abundance: NA
j_gene: TRBJ2-7
d_gene: NA
v_gene: TRBV27
CDR3nt: TGTGCCAGCAGTCGCCTGGAGGGGGCGCGTTACGAGCAGTACTTC
CDR3aa: CASSRLEGARYEQYF

abundance: NA
j_gene: TRBJ2-3
d_gene: NA
v_gene: TRBV29-1
CDR3nt: TGCAGCGTTGCGGCGGGAACTAGCACAGATACGCAGTATTTT
CDR3aa: CSVAAGTSTDTQYF

abundance: NA
j_gene: TRBJ2-1
d_gene: NA
v_gene: TRBV19
CDR3nt: TGTGCCAGTAGTATAGAGGGGGACATCCTCTACAATGAGCAGTTCTTC
CDR3aa: CASSIEGDILYNEQFF

abundance: NA
j_gene: TRBJ1-5
d_gene: TRBD1
v_gene: TRBV19
CDR3nt: TGTGCCAGTAGTATAGACGGACAGGGGTTTCAGCCCCAGCATTTT
CDR3aa: CASSIDGQGFQPQHF

abundance: NA
j_gene: TRBJ1-3
d_gene: NA
v_gene: TRBV28
CDR3nt: TGTGCCAGCAGATTCGGGGGCTCTGGAAACACCATATATTTT
CDR3aa: CASRFGGSGNTIYF

abundance: NA
j_gene: TRBJ2-3
d_gene: TRBD2
v_gene: TRBV30
CDR3nt: TGTGCCTCCCGGACTAGCGGAAGCACAGATACGCAGTATTTT
CDR3aa: CASRTSGSTDTQYF

abundance: many
j_gene: TRBJ2-3
d_gene: TRBD1
v_gene: TRBV4-3
CDR3nt: TGCGCCAGCAGCCAGGACAGGGCCCGCACAGATACGCAGTATTTT
CDR3aa: CASSQDRARTDTQYF

abundance: NA
j_gene: TRBJ2-7
d_gene: TRBD1
v_gene: TRBV18
CDR3nt: TGTGCCAGCTCACCTCTCGGGACAGGGGGCGACGAGCAGTACTTC
CDR3aa: CASSPLGTGGDEQYF

abundance: NA
j_gene: TRBJ2-1
d_gene: NA
v_gene: TRBV7-2
CDR3nt: TGTGCCAGCAGCTTAGGGGTGGGGGATGAGCAGTTCTTC
CDR3aa: CASSLGVGDEQFF

abundance: NA
j_gene: TRBJ1-1
d_gene: TRBD1
v_gene: TRBV29-1
CDR3nt: TGCAGCGTTCACGATGGACAGGGGGGCACTGAAGCTTTCTTT
CDR3aa: CSVHDGQGGTEAFF

abundance: NA
j_gene: TRBJ2-7
d_gene: TRBD1
v_gene: TRBV18
CDR3nt: TGTGCCAGCCGTCGACAGGGCTCCTACGAGCAGTACTTC
CDR3aa: CASRRQGSYEQYF

abundance: once
j_gene: TRBJ2-2
d_gene: TRBD2
v_gene: TRBV5-1
CDR3nt: TGCGCCAGCAGCTCTCTAGCGGGAGCTACCACCGGGGAGCTGTTTTTT
CDR3aa: CASSSLAGATTGELFF